The 3 T cell receptor beta chains given below trace back to one sample, sequenced in a study of blood T cell repertoires in COVID-19. Generated by immunoSEQ multiplex PCR, the TCRdb table keeps only in-frame clones and is missing some. The sample includes 300,000 to 350,000 clones, more than 75% of them seen just once. The sequencing input was peripheral blood. The receptors stem from a woman aged 18-30 years who had recovered from COVID-19.

The gene calls are TRBV6-5 and TRBJ2-1; perhaps TRBD1 as D (6 bases). Deletions cut 11 bases from V and 7 bases from J, with 18 bases between. CDR1 MNHEY and CDR2 SVGAGI come from the germline V gene. This CDR3 has 13 amino acids. The DNA of the CDR3 is TGTGCCGTCGTGGACAGCCAGGGGAATGAGCAGTTCTTC. Translation gives CAVVDSQGNEQFF.

CDR3 nucleotide sequence: TGCGCCAGCAGCAGGCTCGGGACAACTAAAGAGACCCAGTACTTC. As protein: CASSRLGTTKETQYF. The V and J genes are TRBV4-3 and TRBJ2-5; TRBD1 might be the D (6 bases). CDR1 is LGHNA, CDR2 YSLEER, per germline. The CDR3 totals 15 residues. Trimming pared 5 bases from V and 3 bases from J, leaving 16 bases between.

This rearrangement joins TRBV24-1 to TRBJ2-3, with TRBD2 matching over 11 bases. This CDR3 has 18 amino acids. The ends lost 0 bases at V and 2 bases at J; junction bases unmatched: 6. Germline CDR1 KGHDR, CDR2 SFDVKD. The CDR3 loop is CATSDLSGTSGSTDTQYF. The CDR3 nucleotides read TGTGCCACCAGTGATTTGAGTGGGACTAGCGGATCCACAGATACGCAGTATTTT.